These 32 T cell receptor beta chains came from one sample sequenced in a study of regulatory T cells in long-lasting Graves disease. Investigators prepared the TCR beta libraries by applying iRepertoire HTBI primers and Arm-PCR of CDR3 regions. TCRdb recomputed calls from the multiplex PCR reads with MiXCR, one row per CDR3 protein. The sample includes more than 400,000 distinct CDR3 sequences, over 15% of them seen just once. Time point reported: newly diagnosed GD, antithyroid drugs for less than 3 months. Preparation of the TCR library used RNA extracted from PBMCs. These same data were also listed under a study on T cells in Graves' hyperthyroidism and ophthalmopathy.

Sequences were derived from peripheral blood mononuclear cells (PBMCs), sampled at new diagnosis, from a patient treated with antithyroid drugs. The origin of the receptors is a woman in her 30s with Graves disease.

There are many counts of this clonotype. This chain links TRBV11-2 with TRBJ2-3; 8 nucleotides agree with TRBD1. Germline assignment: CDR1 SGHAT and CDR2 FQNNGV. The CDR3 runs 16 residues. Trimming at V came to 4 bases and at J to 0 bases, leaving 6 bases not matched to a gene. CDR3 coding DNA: TGTGCCAGCAGCTCTATAGACAGGGGAAGCACAGATACGCAGTATTTT. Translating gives CASSSIDRGSTDTQYF.

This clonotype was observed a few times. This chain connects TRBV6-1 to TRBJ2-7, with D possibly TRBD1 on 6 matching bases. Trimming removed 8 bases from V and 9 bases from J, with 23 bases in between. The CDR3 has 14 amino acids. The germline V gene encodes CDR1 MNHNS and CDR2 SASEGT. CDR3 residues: CASGQQGFSWGQYF. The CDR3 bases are TGTGCCAGCGGACAACAGGGATTCAGTTGGGGGCAGTACTTC.

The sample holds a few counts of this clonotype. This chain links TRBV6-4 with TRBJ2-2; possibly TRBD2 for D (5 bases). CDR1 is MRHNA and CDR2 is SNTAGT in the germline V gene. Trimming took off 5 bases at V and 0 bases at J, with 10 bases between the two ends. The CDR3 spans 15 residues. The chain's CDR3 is CASSLAYTNTGELFF. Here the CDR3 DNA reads TGTGCCAGCAGTTTAGCGTATACGAACACCGGGGAGCTGTTTTTT.

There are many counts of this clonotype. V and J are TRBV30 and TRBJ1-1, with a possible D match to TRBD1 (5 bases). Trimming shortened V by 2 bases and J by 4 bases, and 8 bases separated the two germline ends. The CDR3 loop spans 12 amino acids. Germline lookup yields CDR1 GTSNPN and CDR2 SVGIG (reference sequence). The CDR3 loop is CAWSRGATEAFF. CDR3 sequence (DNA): TGTGCCTGGAGTAGGGGTGCCACTGAAGCTTTCTTT.

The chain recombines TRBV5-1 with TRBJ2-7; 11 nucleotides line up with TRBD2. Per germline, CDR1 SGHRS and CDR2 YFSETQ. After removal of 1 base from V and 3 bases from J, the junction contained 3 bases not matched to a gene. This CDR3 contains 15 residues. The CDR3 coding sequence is TGCGCCAGCAGCTTGCCTACTAGCGGGAGCTACGAGCAGTACTTC. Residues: CASSLPTSGSYEQYF.

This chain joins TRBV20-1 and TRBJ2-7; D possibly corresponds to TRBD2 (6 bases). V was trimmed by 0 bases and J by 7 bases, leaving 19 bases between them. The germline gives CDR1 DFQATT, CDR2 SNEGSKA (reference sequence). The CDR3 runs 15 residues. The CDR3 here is CSAREGGRGINEQYF. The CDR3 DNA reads TGCAGTGCTAGAGAGGGAGGTCGCGGGATCAATGAGCAGTACTTC.

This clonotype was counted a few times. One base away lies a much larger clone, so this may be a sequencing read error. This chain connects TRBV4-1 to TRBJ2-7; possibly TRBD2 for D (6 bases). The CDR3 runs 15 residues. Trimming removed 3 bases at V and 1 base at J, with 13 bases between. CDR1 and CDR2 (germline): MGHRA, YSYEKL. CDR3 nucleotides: TGCGCCAGCAGCCAGCACCCGGGACTGTCCTACGAGCAGTACTTC. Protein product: CASSQHPGLSYEQYF.

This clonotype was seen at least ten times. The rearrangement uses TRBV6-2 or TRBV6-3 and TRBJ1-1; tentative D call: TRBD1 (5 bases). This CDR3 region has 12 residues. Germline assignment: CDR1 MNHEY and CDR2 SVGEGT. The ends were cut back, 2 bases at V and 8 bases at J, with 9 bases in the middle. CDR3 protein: CASSYLRGEAFF. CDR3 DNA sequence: TGTGCCAGCAGTTACCTCCGGGGGGAAGCTTTCTTT.

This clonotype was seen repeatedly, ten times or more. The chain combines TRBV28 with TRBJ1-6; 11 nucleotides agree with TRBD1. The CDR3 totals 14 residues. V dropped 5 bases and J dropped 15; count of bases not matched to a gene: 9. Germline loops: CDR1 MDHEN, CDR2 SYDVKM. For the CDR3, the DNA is TGTGCCAGCAGTCGGACAGGGGGCGAGCAGTTCCTCCACTTT. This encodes CASSRTGGEQFLHF.

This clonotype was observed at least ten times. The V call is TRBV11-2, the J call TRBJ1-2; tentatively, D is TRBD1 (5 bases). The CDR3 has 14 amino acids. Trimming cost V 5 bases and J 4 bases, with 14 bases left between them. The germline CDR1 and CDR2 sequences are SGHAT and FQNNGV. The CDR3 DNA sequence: TGTGCCAGCAGCCCCTCACAGGTCTCCTATGGCTACACCTTC. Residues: CASSPSQVSYGYTF.

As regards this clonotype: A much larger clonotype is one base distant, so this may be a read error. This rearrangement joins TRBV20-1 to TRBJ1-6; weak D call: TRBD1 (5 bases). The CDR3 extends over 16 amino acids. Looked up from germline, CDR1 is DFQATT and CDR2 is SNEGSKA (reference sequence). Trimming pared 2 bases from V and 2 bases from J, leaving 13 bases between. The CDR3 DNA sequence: TGCAGTGCTAGATATCTGCGGGGGACCTATAATTCACCCCTCCACTTT. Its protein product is CSARYLRGTYNSPLHF.

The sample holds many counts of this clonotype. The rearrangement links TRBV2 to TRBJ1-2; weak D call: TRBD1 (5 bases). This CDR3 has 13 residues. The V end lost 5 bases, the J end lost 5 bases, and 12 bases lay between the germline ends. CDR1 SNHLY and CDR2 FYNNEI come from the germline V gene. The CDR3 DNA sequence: TGTGCCAGCAGTTGGGGACGGACATATGGCTACACCTTC. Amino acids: CASSWGRTYGYTF.

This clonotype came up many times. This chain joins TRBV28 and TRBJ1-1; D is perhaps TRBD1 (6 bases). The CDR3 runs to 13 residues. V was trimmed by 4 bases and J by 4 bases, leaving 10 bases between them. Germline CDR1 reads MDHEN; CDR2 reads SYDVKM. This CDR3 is CASSSPTGTEAFF. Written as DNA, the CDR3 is TGTGCCAGCAGTTCACCGACAGGCACTGAAGCTTTCTTT.

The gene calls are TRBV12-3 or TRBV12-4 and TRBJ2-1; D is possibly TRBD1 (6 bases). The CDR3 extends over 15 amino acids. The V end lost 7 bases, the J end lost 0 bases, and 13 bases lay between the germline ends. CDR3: CASTRQASSYNEQFF. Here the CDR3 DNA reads TGTGCCAGCACCCGACAGGCATCCTCCTACAATGAGCAGTTCTTC.

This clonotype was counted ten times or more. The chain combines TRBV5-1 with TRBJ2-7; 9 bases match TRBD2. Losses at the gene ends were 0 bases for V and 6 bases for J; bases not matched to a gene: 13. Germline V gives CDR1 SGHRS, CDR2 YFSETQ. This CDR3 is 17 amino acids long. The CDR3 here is CASSLVSSGTPTREQYF. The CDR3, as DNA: TGCGCCAGCAGCTTGGTTTCTAGCGGGACCCCTACGCGCGAGCAGTACTTC. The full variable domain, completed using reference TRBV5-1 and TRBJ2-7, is KAGVTQTPRYLIKTRGQQVTLSCSPISGHRSVSWYQQTPGQGLQFLFEYFSETQRNKGNFPGRFSGRQFSNSRSEMNVSTLELGDSALYLCASSLVSSGTPTREQYFGPGTRLTVT.

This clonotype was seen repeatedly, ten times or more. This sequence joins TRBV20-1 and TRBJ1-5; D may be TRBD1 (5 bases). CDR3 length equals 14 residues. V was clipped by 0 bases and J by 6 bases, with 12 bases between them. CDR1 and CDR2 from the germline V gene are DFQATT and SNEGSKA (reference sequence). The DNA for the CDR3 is TGCAGTGCTAGAGATCACGGGGGGGGTCAGCCCCAGCATTTT. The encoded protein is CSARDHGGGQPQHF.

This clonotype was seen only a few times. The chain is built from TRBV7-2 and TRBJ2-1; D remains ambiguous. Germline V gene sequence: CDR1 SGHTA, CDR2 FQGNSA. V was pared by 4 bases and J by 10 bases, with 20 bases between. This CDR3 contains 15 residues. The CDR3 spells CASSSSRASLQEQFF. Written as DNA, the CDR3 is TGTGCCAGCAGCTCCTCTAGGGCCTCTCTCCAGGAGCAGTTCTTC.

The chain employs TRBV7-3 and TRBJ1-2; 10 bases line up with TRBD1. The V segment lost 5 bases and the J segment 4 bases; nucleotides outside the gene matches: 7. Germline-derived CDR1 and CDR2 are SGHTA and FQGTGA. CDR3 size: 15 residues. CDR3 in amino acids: CASSPSTGGSYGYTF. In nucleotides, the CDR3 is TGTGCCAGCAGCCCCTCGACAGGGGGCAGCTATGGCTACACCTTC.

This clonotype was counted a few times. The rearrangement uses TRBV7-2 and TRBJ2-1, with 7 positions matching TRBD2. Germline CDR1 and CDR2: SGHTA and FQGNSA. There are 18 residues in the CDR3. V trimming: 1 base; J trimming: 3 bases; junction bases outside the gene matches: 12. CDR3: CASSLDTRRERDYNEQFF. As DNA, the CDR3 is TGTGCCAGCAGCTTAGATACCCGTCGAGAGCGGGACTACAATGAGCAGTTCTTC.

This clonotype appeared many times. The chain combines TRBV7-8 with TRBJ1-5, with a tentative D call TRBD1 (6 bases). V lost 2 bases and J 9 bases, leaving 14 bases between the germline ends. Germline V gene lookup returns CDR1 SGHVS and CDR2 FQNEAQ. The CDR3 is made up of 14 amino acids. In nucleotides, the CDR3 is TGTGCCAGCAGCTTATCGGACAGCCTGTCGCCCCAGCATTTT. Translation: CASSLSDSLSPQHF.

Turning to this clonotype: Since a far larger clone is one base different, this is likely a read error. The CDR3 reads CASSSVRTSGTDTQYF. For the CDR3, the DNA is TGTGCCAGCAGCTCCGTGAGGACTAGCGGCACAGATACGCAGTATTTT. The gene calls are TRBV7-2 and TRBJ2-3, with 9 bases matching TRBD2. Per germline, CDR1 SGHTA and CDR2 FQGNSA. Losses at the gene ends were 4 bases for V and 1 base for J; bases not matched to a gene: 6. The CDR3 has 16 residues.

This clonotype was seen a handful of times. The CDR3 is CASSLSQGSNQPQHF. CDR3 in DNA: TGTGCCAGCAGTTTATCGCAGGGCTCCAATCAGCCCCAGCATTTT. The V call is TRBV27, the J call TRBJ1-5; D perhaps matches TRBD1 (5 bases). V lost 0 bases to trimming and J lost 3 bases, with 9 bases between them. This CDR3 contains 15 residues. Germline V CDR1 and CDR2: MNHEY, SMNVEV (reference sequence).

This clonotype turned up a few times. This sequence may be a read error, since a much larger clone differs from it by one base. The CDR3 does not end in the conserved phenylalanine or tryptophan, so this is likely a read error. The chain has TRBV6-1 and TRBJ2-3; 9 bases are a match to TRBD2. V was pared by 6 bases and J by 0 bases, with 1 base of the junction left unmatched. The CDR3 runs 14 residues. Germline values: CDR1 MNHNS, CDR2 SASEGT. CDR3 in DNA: TGTGCCAGCAGGACTAGCGGTAGCACAGATACGCAGTATTCT. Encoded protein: CASRTSGSTDTQYS.

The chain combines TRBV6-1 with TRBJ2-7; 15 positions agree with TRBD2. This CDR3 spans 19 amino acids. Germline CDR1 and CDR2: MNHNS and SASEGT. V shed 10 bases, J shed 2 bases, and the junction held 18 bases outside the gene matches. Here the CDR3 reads CATFTTGTSGGIRAYEQYF. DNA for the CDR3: TGTGCCACCTTTACTACCGGGACTAGCGGGGGGATTAGGGCCTACGAGCAGTACTTC.

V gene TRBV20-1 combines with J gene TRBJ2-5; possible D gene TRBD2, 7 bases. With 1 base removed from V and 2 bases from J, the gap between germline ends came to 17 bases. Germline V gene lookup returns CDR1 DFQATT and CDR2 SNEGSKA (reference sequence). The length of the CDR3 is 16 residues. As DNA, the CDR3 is TGCAGTGCTAGAGTAGCGAGGGGGGGGGGGCAAGAGACCCAGTACTTC. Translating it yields CSARVARGGGQETQYF.

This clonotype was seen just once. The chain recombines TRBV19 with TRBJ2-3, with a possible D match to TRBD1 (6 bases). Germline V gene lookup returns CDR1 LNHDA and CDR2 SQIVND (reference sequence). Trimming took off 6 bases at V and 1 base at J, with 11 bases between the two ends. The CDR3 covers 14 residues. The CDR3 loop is CASRGAPRTDTQYF. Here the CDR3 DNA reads TGTGCCAGTAGGGGGGCCCCTCGCACAGATACGCAGTATTTT.

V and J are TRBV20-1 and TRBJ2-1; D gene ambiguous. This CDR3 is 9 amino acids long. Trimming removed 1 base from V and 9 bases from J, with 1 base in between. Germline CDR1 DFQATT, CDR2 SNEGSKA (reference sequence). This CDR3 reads CSARAEQFF. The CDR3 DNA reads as TGCAGTGCTAGAGCTGAGCAGTTCTTC.

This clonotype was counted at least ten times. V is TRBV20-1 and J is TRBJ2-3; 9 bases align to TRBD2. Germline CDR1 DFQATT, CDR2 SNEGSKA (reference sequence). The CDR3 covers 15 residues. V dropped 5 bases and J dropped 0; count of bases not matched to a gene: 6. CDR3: CSASGTSSSTDTQYF. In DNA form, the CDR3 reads TGCAGTGCTTCAGGGACTAGCTCAAGCACAGATACGCAGTATTTT.

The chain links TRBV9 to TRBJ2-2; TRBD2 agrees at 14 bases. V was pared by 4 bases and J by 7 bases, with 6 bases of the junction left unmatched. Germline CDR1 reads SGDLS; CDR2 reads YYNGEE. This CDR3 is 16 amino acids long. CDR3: CASSSTSGRAGGELFF. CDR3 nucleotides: TGTGCCAGCAGCTCGACTAGCGGGAGGGCCGGCGGGGAGCTGTTTTTT.

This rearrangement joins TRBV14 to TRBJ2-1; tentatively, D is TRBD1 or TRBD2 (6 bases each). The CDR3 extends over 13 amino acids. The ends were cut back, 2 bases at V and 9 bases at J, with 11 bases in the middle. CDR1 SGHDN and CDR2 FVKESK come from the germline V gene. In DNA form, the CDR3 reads TGTGCCAGCAGCCAACGGGGGCTCGGTGAGCAGTTCTTC. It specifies CASSQRGLGEQFF.

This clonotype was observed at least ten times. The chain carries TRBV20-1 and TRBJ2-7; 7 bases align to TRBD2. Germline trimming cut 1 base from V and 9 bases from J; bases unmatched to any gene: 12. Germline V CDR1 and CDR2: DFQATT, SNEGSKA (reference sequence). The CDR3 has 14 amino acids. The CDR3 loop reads CSARASAGELGQYF. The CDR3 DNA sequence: TGCAGTGCTAGAGCTAGTGCGGGAGAATTGGGGCAGTACTTC.

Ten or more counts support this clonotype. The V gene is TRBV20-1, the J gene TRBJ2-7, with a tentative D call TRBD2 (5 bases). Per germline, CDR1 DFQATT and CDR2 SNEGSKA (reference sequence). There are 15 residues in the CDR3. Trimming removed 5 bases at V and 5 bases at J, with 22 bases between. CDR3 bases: TGCAGTGCTCCGGGGATGGGCGTGGGTTTCCACGAGCAGTACTTC. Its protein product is CSAPGMGVGFHEQYF.